Below are 21 T cell receptor beta chains sequenced from a single sample in a study of blood T cell repertoires in COVID-19. Repertoires were generated with immunoSEQ multiplex PCR, while TCRdb's copy carries only in-frame clones and drops some. The sample holds approximately 100,000 clones, 85% seen once. The sequenced material came from peripheral blood. These receptors originate from a woman in her 70s with active or convalescent COVID-19.

This chain links TRBV5-1 with TRBJ2-5; 12 bases match TRBD2. The junction had 0 bases not matched to a gene; V was cut back by 3 bases and J by 3 bases. Germline CDR1 reads SGHRS; CDR2 reads YFSETQ. CDR3 length: 14 amino acids. Here the CDR3 DNA reads TGCGCCAGCAGCTCTAGCGGGAGGGAAGAGACCCAGTACTTC. Translating it yields CASSSSGREETQYF.

The CDR3 loop is CASSTGTGFLAGELFF. CDR3 nucleotide sequence: TGTGCCAGCAGCACCGGGACAGGGTTCCTTGCCGGGGAGCTGTTTTTT. J is TRBJ2-2 and V is TRBV6-2 or TRBV6-3; 9 bases line up with TRBD1. The junction had 11 bases not matched to a gene; V was cut back by 6 bases and J by 6 bases. This CDR3 region has 16 residues. Germline CDR1 MNHEY, CDR2 SVGEGT.

DNA of the CDR3: TGTGCCAGCAGCTTAGTAGGGGGACAGGGTGTCTACGAGCAGTACTTC. Its translation is CASSLVGGQGVYEQYF. This sequence joins TRBV7-6 and TRBJ2-7; TRBD1 aligns across 9 bases. Germline trimming cut 1 base from V and 3 bases from J; bases unmatched to any gene: 7. Germline V gene sequence: CDR1 SGHVS, CDR2 FNYEAQ. CDR3 length equals 16 residues.

The genes are TRBV19 and TRBJ1-5; maybe TRBD1 (6 bases). The V end lost 2 bases, the J end lost 0 bases, and 8 bases lay between the germline ends. The CDR3 spans 15 residues. Germline V gives CDR1 LNHDA, CDR2 SQIVND (reference sequence). CDR3 amino acids: CASSISGVSNQPQHF. CDR3 coding DNA: TGTGCCAGTAGTATATCAGGGGTTAGCAATCAGCCCCAGCATTTT.

The V call is TRBV6-5, the J call TRBJ1-5; D is undetermined. The V gene lost 0 bases and the J gene lost 7 bases, with 13 bases spanning the gap. The germline CDR1 and CDR2 sequences are MNHEY and SVGAGI. The CDR3 covers 15 residues. This CDR3 is CASSYSTMGGQPQHF. The CDR3 DNA sequence: TGTGCCAGCAGTTACTCGACTATGGGTGGACAGCCCCAGCATTTT.

The chain couples TRBV7-9 to TRBJ2-5, with 10 bases identical to TRBD1. Per germline, CDR1 SEHNR and CDR2 FQNEAQ (reference sequence). The CDR3 is made up of 14 amino acids. V shed 7 bases and J 5 bases; nucleotides not matched to a gene: 7. CDR3 nucleotides: TGTGCCAGCAAATGGACAGGGGGGTTGGAGACCCAGTACTTC. Protein: CASKWTGGLETQYF.

CDR3: CASSQGVGGTNTEAFF. As DNA, the CDR3 is TGCGCCAGCAGCCAAGGGGTGGGCGGGACTAACACTGAAGCTTTCTTT. The V and J genes are TRBV4-3 and TRBJ1-1; TRBD1 might be the D (5 bases). V lost 1 base to trimming and J lost 2 bases, with 14 bases between them. The CDR3 contains 16 residues. The germline CDR1 and CDR2 sequences are LGHNA and YSLEER.

The V and J genes are TRBV7-2 and TRBJ1-5; maybe TRBD1 (5 bases). Germline values: CDR1 SGHTA, CDR2 FQGNSA. V was trimmed by 5 bases and J by 0 bases, leaving 11 bases between them. CDR3 length equals 15 residues. CDR3 nucleotide sequence: TGTGCCAGCAGCCTCGGGGGGGATAGCAATCAGCCCCAGCATTTT. Translated, it gives CASSLGGDSNQPQHF.

The rearrangement uses TRBV30 and TRBJ1-2; D perhaps matches TRBD1 (5 bases). The length of the CDR3 is 13 residues. Trimming took off 4 bases at V and 3 bases at J, with 12 bases between the two ends. From germline, CDR1 is GTSNPN and CDR2 SVGIG (reference sequence). In DNA form, the CDR3 reads TGTGCCTGGAAATGGGGCGGGGACTATGGCTACACCTTC. Residues: CAWKWGGDYGYTF.

The chain combines TRBV19 with TRBJ1-5, with D unclear. V lost 3 bases to trimming and J lost 5 bases, with 20 bases between them. The germline gives CDR1 LNHDA, CDR2 SQIVND (reference sequence). This CDR3 contains 17 residues. The CDR3 region has the DNA TGTGCCAGTAGTATGGATGGACCCGTGTACGGGGATCAGCCCCAGCATTTT. As protein: CASSMDGPVYGDQPQHF.

The chain links TRBV5-4 to TRBJ1-1; TRBD1 agrees at 7 bases. This CDR3 contains 15 residues. V trimming: 4 bases; J trimming: 6 bases; junction bases outside the gene matches: 12. Germline V gene lookup returns CDR1 SGHNT and CDR2 YYREEE (reference sequence). CDR3 region: CASSGGQSFSAEAFF. As DNA, the CDR3 is TGTGCCAGCAGCGGGGGACAGTCTTTTAGCGCTGAAGCTTTCTTT.

This rearrangement joins TRBV7-9 to TRBJ2-1; TRBD1 might be the D (5 bases). V was cut by 5 bases and J by 8 bases, with 16 bases left in between. The CDR3 has 14 amino acids. Germline CDR1 is SEHNR and CDR2 is FQNEAQ (reference sequence). CDR3: CASSPNSGSDEQFF. The CDR3 DNA is TGTGCCAGCAGCCCGAACTCAGGGTCGGATGAGCAGTTCTTC.

The rearrangement links TRBV18 to TRBJ1-1, with 11 positions matching TRBD1. The CDR3 runs 16 residues. Germline V gene sequence: CDR1 KGHSH, CDR2 LQKENI. V lost 6 bases and J lost 3; bases outside the gene matches: 9. The CDR3 bases are TGTGCCAGCTCCCCGGACAGGGGGCGGTTCGACACTGAAGCTTTCTTT. It encodes CASSPDRGRFDTEAFF.

As DNA, the CDR3 is TGCAGTGCTAGTGCCCCTCGACTAGCGGGAGGTACAGATACGCAGTATTTT. Amino acids: CSASAPRLAGGTDTQYF. The chain uses TRBV20-1 and TRBJ2-3; 13 nucleotides agree with TRBD2. The CDR3 consists of 17 residues. Germline CDR1 and CDR2: DFQATT and SNEGSKA (reference sequence). Trimming cost V 3 bases and J 3 bases; bases outside gene matches: 9.

The chain uses TRBV7-9 and TRBJ1-2; D perhaps matches TRBD1 (6 bases). CDR3 size: 12 residues. The germline V gene encodes CDR1 SEHNR and CDR2 FQNEAQ (reference sequence). V lost 2 bases, J lost 6 bases, and 7 bases lay in between. This CDR3 reads CASSLQGHGYTF. CDR3 sequence (DNA): TGTGCCAGCAGCTTACAGGGGCATGGCTACACCTTC.

V usage is TRBV7-2 and J usage is TRBJ1-2, with 9 positions matching TRBD1. V trimming: 6 bases; J trimming: 8 bases; junction bases outside the gene matches: 13. This CDR3 is built from 15 residues. Germline V gene sequence: CDR1 SGHTA, CDR2 FQGNSA. CDR3 nucleotide sequence: TGTGCCAGCAGTCCAACAGGGGGCGCTTATGGAGGCTACACCTTC. This codes for CASSPTGGAYGGYTF.

The chain combines TRBV28 with TRBJ1-2; the D gene is possibly TRBD1 (5 bases). The CDR3 length is 14 residues. CDR1 is MDHEN and CDR2 is SYDVKM in the germline V gene. V was pared by 5 bases and J by 8 bases, with 18 bases between. The CDR3 DNA reads TGTGCCAGCAGTCGAATCGACAACTCAGGGGGCTACACCTTC. Translated, it gives CASSRIDNSGGYTF.

V gene TRBV2 combines with J gene TRBJ2-1; 9 positions match TRBD2. The CDR3 loop spans 14 amino acids. The trim removed 8 bases at V and 5 bases at J, leaving 7 bases unmatched. The V gene's germline CDR1 is SNHLY and CDR2 FYNNEI. This CDR3 is CASQFAGGDNEQFF. The CDR3 nucleotides are TGTGCCAGCCAGTTTGCGGGAGGGGACAATGAGCAGTTCTTC.

This clone appeared once. The gene calls are TRBV28 and TRBJ1-2, with 10 bases identical to TRBD1. The germline gives CDR1 MDHEN, CDR2 SYDVKM. The V segment lost 7 bases and the J segment 9 bases; nucleotides outside the gene matches: 11. The length of the CDR3 is 14 residues. Here the CDR3 reads CASTIDRGPNRYTF. The DNA of the CDR3 is TGTGCCAGCACCATCGACAGGGGGCCTAACCGCTACACCTTC.

This clone was observed once. V and J are TRBV5-6 and TRBJ1-2, with TRBD1 identical over 12 bases. With 4 bases clipped from V and 4 bases from J, the junction kept 5 bases outside the gene matches. Germline CDR1 and CDR2: SGHDT and YYEEEE. The CDR3 sequence is 15 residues long. The CDR3 bases are TGTGCCAGCAGCCTCGGGACAGGGGGCGGCTATGGCTACACCTTC. This sequence encodes CASSLGTGGGYGYTF. Full variable domain (rest looked up from reference TRBV5-6 and TRBJ1-2): DAGVTQSPTHLIKTRGQQVTLRCSPKSGHDTVSWYQQALGQGPQFIFQYYEEEERQRGNFPDRFSGHQFPNYSSELNVNALLLGDSALYLCASSLGTGGGYGYTFGSGTRLTVV.

The chain carries TRBV4-2 and TRBJ2-1; tentative D call: TRBD1 (6 bases). Trimming left V 3 bases short and J 4 bases short, with 16 bases between. CDR1 and CDR2 from the germline V gene are LGHNA and YNFKEQ. The CDR3 is 16 amino acids. The DNA of the CDR3 is TGTGCCAGCAGCCAGATCAGGGGCGAGGAGTACAATGAGCAGTTCTTC. This codes for CASSQIRGEEYNEQFF.